This TCR beta chain was captured in a study of CD8 T cells in ankylosing spondylitis (dated 2017 in TCRdb). With regard to the full study: The study set out to find disease-linked TCR variants by profiling T cell receptor beta repertoires in ankylosing spondylitis patients and healthy donors. Peripheral blood samples were taken, and synovial fluid was additionally collected from ankylosing spondylitis patients. The full study cohort comprised approximately 23 ankylosing spondylitis patients and roughly 100 healthy donors.

Trimming accounts for 6 bases at V and 1 base at J, while the number of junction bases matched to no gene is 3. Including cysteine and phenylalanine, the CDR3 has 14 amino acids. Of the read, only the CDR3 DNA is kept; its 42 bases are in frame from base 1. Reading the germline V gene gives CDR1 MNHNS and CDR2 SASEGT. TCRdb records Illumina HiSeq 2500 as the sequencer. Quantitative 5'-RACE with molecular barcodes was used to prepare TCR beta libraries. In the source study's methods: To identify disease-linked TCR variants, a new computational method was used, one built on a probabilistic model of VDJ rearrangement. TCRdb trimmed public reads at Q25 via fastp, called clones via MiXCR and kept in-frame beta chains. Every entry covers one CDR3 protein and lists the most common genes and DNA from its rows. The authors' filters were not applied to this entry. Present in this sample are fewer than 250,000 distinct CDR3 sequences, over 30% of which were seen just once. The ten top clones hold about 4.2% of the sample.

General findings and caveats noted by the study authors: Significant enrichment of the disease-linked clones was reported in matched synovial fluid samples from ankylosing spondylitis patients. Some motif variants were previously reported in synovial fluid and blood of reactive arthritis patients, suggesting common disease-initiation mechanisms. The disease-linked clones showed a CD8+ phenotype and occurred at relatively low frequencies in peripheral blood. Blood from ankylosing spondylitis patients appeared to be characterized by a TCR beta motif made up of under ten highly homologous amino acid variants.

This clonotype was found a few times. Its antigen remains undetermined. The sample holds no much larger clone one base away, and base qualities are not on file. Recombination connected TRBV6-1 to TRBJ1-1, and 9 junction bases match TRBD1. Sequencing was done on a sample of blood, either unsorted or a sorted T cell fraction (not recorded which). This sequence was found in a male donor with ankylosing spondylitis or in good health (not recorded which). The bases read TGTGCCAGCAGGGACAGGGGTGGGAACACTGAAGCTTTCTTT. The resulting protein is CASRDRGGNTEAFF.